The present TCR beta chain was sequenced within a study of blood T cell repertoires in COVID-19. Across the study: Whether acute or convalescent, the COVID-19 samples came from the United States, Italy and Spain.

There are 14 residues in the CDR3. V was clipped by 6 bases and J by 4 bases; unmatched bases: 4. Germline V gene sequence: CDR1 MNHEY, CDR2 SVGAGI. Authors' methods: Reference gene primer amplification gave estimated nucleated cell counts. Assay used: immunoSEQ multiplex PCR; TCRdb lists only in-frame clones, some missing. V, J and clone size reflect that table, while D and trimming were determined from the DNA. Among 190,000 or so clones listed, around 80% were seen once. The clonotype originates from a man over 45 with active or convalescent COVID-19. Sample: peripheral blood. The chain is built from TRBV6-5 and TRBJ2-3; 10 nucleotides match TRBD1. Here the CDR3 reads CASRGQGIADTQYF. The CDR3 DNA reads TGTGCCAGCAGGGGACAGGGGATTGCAGATACGCAGTATTTT.